The entry that follows covers one T cell receptor (beta chain) sequence. This entry is derived from a study of PD-1 blockade in classical Hodgkin lymphoma. Background on the study: The study gave patients nivolumab 3 mg/kg intravenously every 2 weeks.

Patients all relapsed after autologous stem cell transplantation, and there was variation in brentuximab vedotin exposure. Responses achieved at best were complete response, partial response or progressive disease. This CDR3 has 15 residues. Germline V gene data show CDR1 as SGHRS and CDR2 as YFSETQ. V dropped 0 bases and J dropped 0 bases, with 9 bases sitting between them. TCRdb keeps only in-frame clones here, not all; method: immunoSEQ multiplex PCR. The data hold nearly 25,000 clones, with over 65% observed a single time. The specimen was peripheral blood mononuclear cells (PBMCs), collected before the second cycle of nivolumab. The chain couples TRBV5-1 to TRBJ2-5; D may correspond to TRBD1 or TRBD2 (5 bases each). The receptor comes from a human donor with classical Hodgkin lymphoma. CDR3 protein: CASSLGGTYQETQYF. The CDR3, as DNA: TGCGCCAGCAGCTTGGGGGGGACGTACCAAGAGACCCAGTACTTC.